These T cell receptor beta chains were read from a single sample in a study of control samples from healthy donors and cancer patients. Data came from immunoSEQ multiplex PCR; TCRdb stores just in-frame clones and leaves some out. The sample holds some 410,000 clones; approximately 90% are singletons and the top ten take 5% to 8%. The specimen was PBMCs. These receptors originate from a man aged 35-49 years with head and neck cancer. Both conserved end residues are part of each CDR3. Fields, in order: V gene, D gene, CDR3 protein. A D gene is named only where the DNA matches it firmly.

V gene: TRBV6-6
D gene: -
CDR3 protein: CASSYPQTIQETQYF

V gene: TRBV7-8
D gene: TRBD1
CDR3 protein: CASSLTQGIEAFF

V gene: TRBV4-1
D gene: TRBD1
CDR3 protein: CASSQVQGVDGYTF

V gene: TRBV15
D gene: -
CDR3 protein: CATSRDERETQYF

V gene: TRBV6-5
D gene: -
CDR3 protein: CASSYVVGTGELFF

V gene: TRBV15
D gene: -
CDR3 protein: CATSPPVGRETEAFF

V gene: TRBV19
D gene: -
CDR3 protein: CASSTGVRTEAFF

V gene: TRBV6-5
D gene: -
CDR3 protein: CASSQLREHTGGFF

V gene: TRBV18
D gene: TRBD2
CDR3 protein: CASSPETGGSTDTQYF

V gene: TRBV11-1
D gene: -
CDR3 protein: CASSFDRSYEQYF

V gene: TRBV11-2
D gene: -
CDR3 protein: CASSLGRWEELNTEAFF

V gene: TRBV7-3
D gene: -
CDR3 protein: CASSLQASTWETQYF

V gene: TRBV19
D gene: -
CDR3 protein: CASSMGDALGGYEQYF

V gene: TRBV12-1
D gene: -
CDR3 protein: CASSPRTSGAYNEQFF

V gene: TRBV12-5
D gene: -
CDR3 protein: CASGLTSTVLGTQYF

V gene: TRBV28
D gene: TRBD2
CDR3 protein: CASSLSELAGGLTYEQYF

V gene: TRBV27
D gene: TRBD1
CDR3 protein: CASSLQGQGPYFNQPQHF

V gene: TRBV19
D gene: -
CDR3 protein: CASNGGRGNQETQYF

V gene: TRBV5-1
D gene: TRBD1
CDR3 protein: CASSLAGQGSSYEQYF

V gene: TRBV9
D gene: -
CDR3 protein: CASSVGDGVAKNIQYF

V gene: TRBV12-3/TRBV12-4
D gene: TRBD1
CDR3 protein: CASSDRGLNEQYF

V gene: TRBV10-1
D gene: TRBD1
CDR3 protein: CASSDTGDQPQHF